This T cell receptor (beta chain) originates from a study of identical twins. At least ten counts were recorded for this clonotype. The antigen remains undetermined. Study-level points and caveats: Model-predicted out-of-frame TCR alpha sharing fell below observed values in monozygotic twins. Donors were not followed over many years; analysis was cross-sectional.

Each CDR3 protein is one row after TCRdb ran MiXCR on the 5' RACE reads. The profile shows 700,000 to 950,000 distinct CDR3 sequences, roughly an eighth of them singletons. Germline V CDR1 and CDR2: KGHDR, SFDVKD. The CDR3 extends over 16 amino acids. Trimming left V 4 bases short and J 0 bases short, with 13 bases between. These records were also assigned to another study, of yellow fever vaccine responses in identical twins.

This chain links TRBV24-1 with TRBJ2-3; a possible D gene is TRBD1 (5 bases). This receptor was obtained from a woman between 18 and 30 years old in good health. The sample was PBMCs. CDR3 nucleotide sequence: TGTGCCACCAGTGAAGCACAGGCTGCTAGCACAGATACGCAGTATTTT. Protein product: CATSEAQAASTDTQYF.